This T cell receptor beta chain comes out of a study of T cell repertoires in ileal Crohn's disease. On the study more broadly: The M6 sample came from neoterminal ileum during colonoscopy after surgery.

The assay was immunoSEQ multiplex PCR, and TCRdb's table has in-frame clones only and misses some. The data show fewer than 12,000 clones, around 75% seen once. Study-wide results and limits: Endoscopic recurrence occurred in every patient whose clonality exceeded 26.8%. Compared with CD4 T cells, sorted CD8 cells carried more expanded clones. The median delay to postoperative endoscopy was about 7 months.

The CDR3 loop spans 14 amino acids. The germline CDR1 and CDR2 sequences are LNHNV and YYDKDF (reference sequence). V was pared by 1 base and J by 2 bases, with 8 bases between. Worth noting for this clone: The antigen is undetermined.

Time point here: neoterminal ileum biopsy at postoperative endoscopy, about 6 months after surgery. The origin of this receptor is an adult with Crohn's disease. The V call is TRBV15, the J call TRBJ1-1; weak D call: TRBD1 (5 bases). Sequenced material: ileal tissue. The CDR3 is CATSRGQGNTEAFF. CDR3 in DNA: TGTGCCACCAGCAGAGGTCAGGGAAACACTGAAGCTTTCTTT.